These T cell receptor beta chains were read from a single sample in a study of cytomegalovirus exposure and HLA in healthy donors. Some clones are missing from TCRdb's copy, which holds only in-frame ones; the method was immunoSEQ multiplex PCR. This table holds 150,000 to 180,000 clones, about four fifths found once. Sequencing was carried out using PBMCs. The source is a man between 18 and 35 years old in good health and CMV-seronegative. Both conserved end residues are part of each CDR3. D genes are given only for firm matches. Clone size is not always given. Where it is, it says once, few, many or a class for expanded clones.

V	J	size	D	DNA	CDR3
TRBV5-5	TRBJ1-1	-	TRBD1	TGTGCCAGCAGCCAAGACAGGGGAGGAGCTGAAGCTTTCTTT	CASSQDRGGAEAFF
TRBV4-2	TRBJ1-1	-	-	TGTGCCAGCAGCCAAGAGGGGGCCACTGAAGCTTTCTTT	CASSQEGATEAFF
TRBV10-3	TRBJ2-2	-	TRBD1	TGTGCCATCAGTGAGTCGCTCGGACAGGGGGCTTTCCTCGCCGGGGAGCTGTTTTTT	CAISESLGQGAFLAGELFF
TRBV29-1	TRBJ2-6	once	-	TGCAGCGTTCTCGGGACTTCATCTGGGGCCAACGTCCTGACTTTC	CSVLGTSSGANVLTF
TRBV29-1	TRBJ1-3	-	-	TGCAGCGTGGGGGACCGGGGGGGCCCCTCTGGAAACACCATATATTTT	CSVGDRGGPSGNTIYF
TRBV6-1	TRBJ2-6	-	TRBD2	TGTGCCAGCAGTGCCGGGGGAGGGGCTGGGGCCAACGGCCTGACTTTC	CASSAGGGAGANGLTF
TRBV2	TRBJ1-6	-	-	TGTGCCAGCAGTGACCTGGCAGGGGCTAATAATTCACCCCTCCACTTT	CASSDLAGANNSPLHF
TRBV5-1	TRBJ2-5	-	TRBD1	TGCGCCAGCAGTCCCGGGACAGGGACGGAGACCCAGTACTTC	CASSPGTGTETQYF
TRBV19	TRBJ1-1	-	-	TGTGCCACTCGTGACCCCAGGGGTCTTCGGGGGGTCTTAGGCACTGAAGCTTTCTTT	CATRDPRGLRGVLGTEAFF
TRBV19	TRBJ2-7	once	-	TGTGCCAGTAGTTACACGACAGGACCCTACGAGCAGTACTTC	CASSYTTGPYEQYF
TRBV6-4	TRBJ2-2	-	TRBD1	TGTGCCAGCAGCGGGACAGGGTTTAACGGGGAGCTGTTTTTT	CASSGTGFNGELFF
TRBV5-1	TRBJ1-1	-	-	TGCGCCAGCAGCTTGGAACAGGGATACGGGAACACTGAAGCTTTCTTT	CASSLEQGYGNTEAFF
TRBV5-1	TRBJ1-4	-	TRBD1	TGCGCCAGCAGCGAAACCGGGACAGGGGCTGAAAAACTGTTTTTT	CASSETGTGAEKLFF
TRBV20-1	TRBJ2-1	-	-	TGCAGTGCTCAACTCAGGGGTGAGCAGTTCTTC	CSAQLRGEQFF
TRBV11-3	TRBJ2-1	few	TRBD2	TGTGCCAGCAGCAAAAGCGGGGCTTATAACAATGAGCAGTTCTTC	CASSKSGAYNNEQFF
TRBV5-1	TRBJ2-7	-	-	TGCGCCAGCAGCTTGCGTAGCTACGAGCAGTACTTC	CASSLRSYEQYF
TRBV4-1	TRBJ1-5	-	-	TGCGCCAGCAGCCAAGTTTGGGGGGATAGCAATCAGCCCCAGCATTTT	CASSQVWGDSNQPQHF
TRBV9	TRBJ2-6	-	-	TGTGCCAGCAGCGTAGATGGCCCGAGGGTCGGGGCCAACGTCCTGACTTTC	CASSVDGPRVGANVLTF
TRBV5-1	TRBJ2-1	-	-	TGCGCCAGCAGCTTGGCAACGGGGGACAATGAGCAGTTCTTC	CASSLATGDNEQFF
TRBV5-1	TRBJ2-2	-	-	TGCGCCAGCAGCTTGGCCTGTCAGGCGAACACCGGGGAGCTGTTTTTT	CASSLACQANTGELFF
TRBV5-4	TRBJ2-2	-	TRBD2	TGTGCCAGCAGCTTGACCGGGGGGGACGGGGAGCTGTTTTTT	CASSLTGGDGELFF
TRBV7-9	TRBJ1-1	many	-	TGTGCCAGCAGTGGGGCAAACTCTGAAGCTTTCTTT	CASSGANSEAFF
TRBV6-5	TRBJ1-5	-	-	TGTGCCAGCAGTTACAGAGGGTTAGGCCAGCCCCAGCATTTT	CASSYRGLGQPQHF
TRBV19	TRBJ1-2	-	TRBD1	TGTGCCAGTATAACCGGATCGCGAGGGGGCGATAACTATGGCTACACCTTC	CASITGSRGGDNYGYTF
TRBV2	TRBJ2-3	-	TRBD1	TGTGCCAGCAGGCAGGGGGCGCCGCAGTATTTT	CASRQGAPQYF
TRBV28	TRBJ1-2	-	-	TGTGCCAGCAGTTCCACAGGGACGGGCTATGGCTACACCTTC	CASSSTGTGYGYTF
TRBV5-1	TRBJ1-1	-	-	TGCGCCAGCACCGTTACAGGTCTAAACACTGAAGCTTTCTTT	CASTVTGLNTEAFF
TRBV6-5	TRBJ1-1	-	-	TGTGCCAGCAGCCAGGGCAGGGCTGAAGCTTTCTTT	CASSQGRAEAFF
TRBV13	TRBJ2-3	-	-	TGTGCCAGCAGCTTATTCGCTTACAGCGATACGCAGTATTTT	CASSLFAYSDTQYF
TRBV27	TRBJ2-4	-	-	TGTGCCAGCAGTTTAATCCGGGGAGCCAAAAACATTCAGTACTTC	CASSLIRGAKNIQYF
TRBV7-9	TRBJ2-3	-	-	TGTGCCAGCAGCTTACCTAGGGGATACCTCACAGATACGCAGTATTTT	CASSLPRGYLTDTQYF
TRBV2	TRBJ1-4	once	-	TGTGCCAGCAGTGGGACAGAAGGGGAAAAACTGTTTTTT	CASSGTEGEKLFF
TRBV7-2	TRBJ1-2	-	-	TGTGCCAGCACTGAAAGGTTCGGCGGGGATTTGGAAAGAGGCTACACCTTC	CASTERFGGDLERGYTF
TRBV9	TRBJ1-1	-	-	TGTGCCAGCAGCGTAGAATCAAAGGGGCCGCCCAAGAACACTGAAGCTTTCTTT	CASSVESKGPPKNTEAFF
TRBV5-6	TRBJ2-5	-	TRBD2	TGTGCCAGCAGCTACCCCGGGGGGGTAGCGGGGGAGACCCAGTACTTC	CASSYPGGVAGETQYF
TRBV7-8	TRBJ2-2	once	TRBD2	TGTGCCAGCAGCTGGGGACTAGCGGGGAACACCGGGGAGCTGTTTTTT	CASSWGLAGNTGELFF
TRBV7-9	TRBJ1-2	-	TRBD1	TGTGCCAGCAGCCAAGACCGGGACAGACTCTATGGCTACACCTTC	CASSQDRDRLYGYTF
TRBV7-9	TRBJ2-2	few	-	TGTGCCAGCAGTCTGGCCTCCGGGGAGCTGTTTTTT	CASSLASGELFF
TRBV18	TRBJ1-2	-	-	TGTGCCAGCTCCCAAGACAGGACTAACTATGGCTACACCTTC	CASSQDRTNYGYTF
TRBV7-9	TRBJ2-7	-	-	TGTGCCAGCAGCAAGACAGGCTACGAGCAGTACTTC	CASSKTGYEQYF
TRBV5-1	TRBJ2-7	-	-	TGCGCCAGCAGCTTGGCCCAGTATCCGGACAGCTCCTACGAGCAGTACTTC	CASSLAQYPDSSYEQYF
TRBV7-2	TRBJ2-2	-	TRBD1	TGTGCCAGCAGCTTAGTCGGGACAGGAGGGACCGGGGAGCTGTTTTTT	CASSLVGTGGTGELFF